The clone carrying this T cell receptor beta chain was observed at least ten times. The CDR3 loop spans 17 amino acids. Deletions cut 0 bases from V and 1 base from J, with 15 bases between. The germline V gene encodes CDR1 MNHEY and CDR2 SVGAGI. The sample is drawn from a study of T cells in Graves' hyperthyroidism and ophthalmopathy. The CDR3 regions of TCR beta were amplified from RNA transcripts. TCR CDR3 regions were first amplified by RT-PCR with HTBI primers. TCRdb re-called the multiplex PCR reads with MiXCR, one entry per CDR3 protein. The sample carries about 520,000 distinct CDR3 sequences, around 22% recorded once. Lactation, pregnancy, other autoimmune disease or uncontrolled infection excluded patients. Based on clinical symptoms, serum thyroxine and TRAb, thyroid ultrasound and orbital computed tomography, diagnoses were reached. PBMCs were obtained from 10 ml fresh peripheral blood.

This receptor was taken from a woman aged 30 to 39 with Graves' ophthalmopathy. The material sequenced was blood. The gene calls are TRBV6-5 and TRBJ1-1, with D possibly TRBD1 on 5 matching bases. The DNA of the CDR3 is TGTGCCAGCAGTTACTCGACTTCGGACACTTGGAACACTGAAGCTTTCTTT. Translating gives CASSYSTSDTWNTEAFF.